Listed below are T cell receptor beta chains from one sample, sequenced in a study of CD8+ T cells in alopecia areata. Method: immunoSEQ multiplex PCR; TCRdb's copy keeps in-frame clones and lacks some. The sample yields about 130,000 clones, roughly 64% seen once. The specimen comprised CD4+ T cells sorted from blood, sampled at week 0. These receptors were collected from a human donor with alopecia areata. The CDR3 runs from the conserved cysteine through the conserved F or W. D genes are given only for firm matches.

d_call	v_call	j_call	cdr3_aa
-	TRBV6-1	TRBJ2-2	CASDTGELFF
TRBD2	TRBV7-2	TRBJ2-5	CASSSGTSGGIVETQYF
TRBD1	TRBV5-1	TRBJ1-2	CASSFGQGGGYTF
TRBD1	TRBV7-2	TRBJ2-2	CASSNRQGTGELFF
TRBD2	TRBV2	TRBJ2-1	CASSAPTGLAGGREQFF
TRBD1	TRBV29-1	TRBJ1-3	CSVGQGATGNTIYF
-	TRBV6-1	TRBJ2-5	CARGVTRETQYF
-	TRBV30	TRBJ2-5	CAWSPGLETQYF
TRBD2	TRBV29-1	TRBJ2-1	CSVEVASGGTYNEQFF
-	TRBV4-3	TRBJ2-5	CASSQFPEETQYF
-	TRBV2	TRBJ2-3	CASKPGLPTDTQYF
-	TRBV15	TRBJ2-5	CATSRRSGVGGFGETQYF
-	TRBV7-9	TRBJ1-1	CASSFSQFEAFF
TRBD2	TRBV9	TRBJ2-4	CASSAASGGPLNIQYF
TRBD1	TRBV29-1	TRBJ1-2	CSVRDTGGTRGYTF
-	TRBV28	TRBJ1-2	CASSLQGPYGYTF
TRBD2	TRBV7-2	TRBJ2-5	CASSGRTSGRETQYF
TRBD1	TRBV10-3	TRBJ2-7	CAISESGTAYEQYF
-	TRBV27	TRBJ2-6	CASSLSGANVLTF
-	TRBV12-5	TRBJ2-3	CASGLVMGVGTDTQYF
-	TRBV7-8	TRBJ2-3	CASSVRGDGTDTQYF
-	TRBV7-2	TRBJ1-1	CASSPRANTEAFF
-	TRBV10-3	TRBJ1-5	CAISESKGKRSNQPQHF
TRBD1	TRBV5-1	TRBJ2-1	CASWTGLTTEQFF
-	TRBV9	TRBJ1-1	CASSGSGNTEAFF
-	TRBV27	TRBJ2-2	CASSLSYRPTGELFF
TRBD1	TRBV25-1	TRBJ1-6	CASSGRDSYSPLHF
TRBD2	TRBV30	TRBJ2-5	CAWSVAGGTTQYF
TRBD2	TRBV10-3	TRBJ2-7	CAISESVTSGEGEQYF
TRBD1	TRBV19	TRBJ1-4	CASSRTGQLNEKLFF
-	TRBV7-2	TRBJ2-5	CASSWRLPIRPQETQYF
-	TRBV29-1	TRBJ2-5	CSGTARGERETQYF
-	TRBV6-5	TRBJ1-6	CASSPVGGNSPLHF
-	TRBV29-1	TRBJ1-2	CSVGQDFDGYTF
TRBD1	TRBV5-1	TRBJ1-4	CASSRDRGDATNEKLFF
TRBD2	TRBV29-1	TRBJ2-5	CSVGERRGGETQYF
-	TRBV5-1	TRBJ2-7	CASSYGTSYEQYF
-	TRBV7-3	TRBJ2-3	CASSIQPDTQYF
-	TRBV29-1	TRBJ1-2	CSVDSAPSNYGYTF
-	TRBV29-1	TRBJ1-2	CSVRQDLNYGYTF
TRBD1	TRBV25-1	TRBJ2-5	CASSEPGQGVTQYF
-	TRBV5-1	TRBJ1-6	CASSRGQYNSPLHF
TRBD1	TRBV7-9	TRBJ1-6	CASSLDRGTSPLHF
-	TRBV4-2	TRBJ2-7	CASSPERGPGQYF
-	TRBV5-6	TRBJ1-2	CASSSPGMFRDPGYTF
TRBD1	TRBV2	TRBJ2-5	CASSERDRQETQYF
TRBD2	TRBV5-1	TRBJ2-5	CASSLAPLAGAVETQYF
TRBD2	TRBV7-2	TRBJ2-5	CASSLVAGPQETQYF